The TCR beta chain under discussion was sequenced for a study of T cell responses to AZD1222 COVID-19 vaccine. Study conclusions and caveats: Spike-specific TCR repertoires showed rising breadth and depth after two AZD1222 doses.

This clone was picked up many times. Its antigen is not identified. Data came from immunoSEQ multiplex PCR; TCRdb stores just in-frame clones and leaves some out. This sample has 90,000 to 150,000 clones, with roughly 87% found just once. The analysis combined second doses at about 4 or about 12 weeks. The germline gives CDR1 KGHSH, CDR2 LQKENI. V lost 5 bases, J lost 2 bases, and 7 bases stayed unmatched. The CDR3 consists of 15 residues. The sequence derives from an adult who received the AZD1222 COVID-19 vaccine. The sequencing used peripheral blood, collected 28 days after the second AZD1222 dose. The rearrangement uses TRBV18 and TRBJ2-7, with 9 bases matching TRBD2. CDR3 coding DNA: TGTGCCAGCTCAAGAAGGACTAGCGACGCCTACGAGCAGTACTTC. This gives the protein CASSRRTSDAYEQYF.